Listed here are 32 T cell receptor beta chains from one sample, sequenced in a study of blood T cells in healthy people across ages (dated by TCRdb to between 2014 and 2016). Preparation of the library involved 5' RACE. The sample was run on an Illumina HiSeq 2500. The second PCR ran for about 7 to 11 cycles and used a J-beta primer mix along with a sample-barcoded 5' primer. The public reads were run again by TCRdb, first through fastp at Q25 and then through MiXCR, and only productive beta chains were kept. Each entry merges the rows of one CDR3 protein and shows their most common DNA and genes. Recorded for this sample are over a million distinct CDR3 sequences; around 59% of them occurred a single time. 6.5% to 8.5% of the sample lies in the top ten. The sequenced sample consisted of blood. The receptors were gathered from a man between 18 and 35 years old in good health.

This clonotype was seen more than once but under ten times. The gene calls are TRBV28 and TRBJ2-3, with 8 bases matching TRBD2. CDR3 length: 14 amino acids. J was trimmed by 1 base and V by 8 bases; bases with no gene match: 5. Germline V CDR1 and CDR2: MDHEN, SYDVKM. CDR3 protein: CASGPSGRTDTQYF. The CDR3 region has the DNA TGTGCCAGCGGACCTAGCGGGCGCACAGATACGCAGTATTTT.

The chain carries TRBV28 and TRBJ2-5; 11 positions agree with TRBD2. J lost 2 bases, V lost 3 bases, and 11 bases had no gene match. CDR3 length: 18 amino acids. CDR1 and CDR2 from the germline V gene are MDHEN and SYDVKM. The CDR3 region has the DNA TGTGCCAGCAGTTTCGGGTACAGACTAGCGGGGAAGCAAGAGACCCAGTACTTC. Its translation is CASSFGYRLAGKQETQYF.

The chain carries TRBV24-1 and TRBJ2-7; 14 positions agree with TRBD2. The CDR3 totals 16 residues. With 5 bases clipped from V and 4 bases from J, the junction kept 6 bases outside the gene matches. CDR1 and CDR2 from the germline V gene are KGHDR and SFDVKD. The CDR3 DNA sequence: TGTGCCACCAGTGGGTCGGGACTAGCGGGAGATTACGAGCAGTACTTC. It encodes CATSGSGLAGDYEQYF.

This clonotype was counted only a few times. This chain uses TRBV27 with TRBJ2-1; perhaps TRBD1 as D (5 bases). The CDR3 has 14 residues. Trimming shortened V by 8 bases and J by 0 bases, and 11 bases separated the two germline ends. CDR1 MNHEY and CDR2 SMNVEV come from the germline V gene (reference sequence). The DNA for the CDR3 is TGTGCCAGCCAGACAGAAAGCTCCTACAATGAGCAGTTCTTC. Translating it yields CASQTESSYNEQFF.

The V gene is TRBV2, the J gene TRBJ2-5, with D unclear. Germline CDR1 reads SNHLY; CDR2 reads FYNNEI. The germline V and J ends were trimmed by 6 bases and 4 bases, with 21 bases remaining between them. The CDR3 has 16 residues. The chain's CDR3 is CASRGIGNAYPETQYF. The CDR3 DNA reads TGTGCCAGCAGAGGGATAGGAAACGCGTACCCAGAGACCCAGTACTTC.

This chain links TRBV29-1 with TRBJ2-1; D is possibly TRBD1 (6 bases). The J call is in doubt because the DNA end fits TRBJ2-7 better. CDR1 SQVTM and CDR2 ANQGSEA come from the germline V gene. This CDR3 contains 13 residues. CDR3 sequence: CSVTADSYNEQYF. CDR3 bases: TGCAGCGTGACCGCGGACAGTTACAATGAGCAGTACTTC.

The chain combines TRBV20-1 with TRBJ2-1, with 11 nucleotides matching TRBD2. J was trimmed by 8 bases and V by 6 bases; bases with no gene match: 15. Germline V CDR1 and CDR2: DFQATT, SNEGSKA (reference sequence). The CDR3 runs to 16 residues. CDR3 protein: CSAANTAGTSGYEQFF. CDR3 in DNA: TGCAGTGCCGCGAACACGGCGGGGACTAGCGGCTATGAGCAGTTCTTC.

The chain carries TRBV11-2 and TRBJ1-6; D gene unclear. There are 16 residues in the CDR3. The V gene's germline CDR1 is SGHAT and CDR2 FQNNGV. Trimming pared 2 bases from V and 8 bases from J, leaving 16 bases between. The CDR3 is CASSLWVVGEYSPLHF. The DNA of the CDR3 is TGTGCCAGCAGCTTATGGGTTGTGGGAGAATATTCACCCCTCCACTTT.

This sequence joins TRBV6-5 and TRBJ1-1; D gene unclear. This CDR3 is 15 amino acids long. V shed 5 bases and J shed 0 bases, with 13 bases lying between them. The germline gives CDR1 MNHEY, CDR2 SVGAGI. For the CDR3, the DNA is TGTGCCAGCAGTCCGACCGGCGGCATGAACACTGAAGCTTTCTTT. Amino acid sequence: CASSPTGGMNTEAFF.

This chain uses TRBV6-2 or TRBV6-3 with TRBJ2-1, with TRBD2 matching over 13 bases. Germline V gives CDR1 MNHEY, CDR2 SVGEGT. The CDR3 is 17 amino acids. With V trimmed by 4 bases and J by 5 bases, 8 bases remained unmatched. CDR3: CASSSPFTSGGDNEQFF. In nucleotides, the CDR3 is TGTGCCAGCAGTTCGCCGTTTACTAGCGGGGGGGACAATGAGCAGTTCTTC.

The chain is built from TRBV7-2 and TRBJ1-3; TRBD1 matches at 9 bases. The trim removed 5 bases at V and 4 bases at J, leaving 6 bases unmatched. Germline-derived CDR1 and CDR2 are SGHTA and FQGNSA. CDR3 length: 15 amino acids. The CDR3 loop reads CASSLDRGYGNTIYF. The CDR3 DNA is TGTGCCAGCAGCCTAGACAGGGGGTACGGAAACACCATATATTTT.

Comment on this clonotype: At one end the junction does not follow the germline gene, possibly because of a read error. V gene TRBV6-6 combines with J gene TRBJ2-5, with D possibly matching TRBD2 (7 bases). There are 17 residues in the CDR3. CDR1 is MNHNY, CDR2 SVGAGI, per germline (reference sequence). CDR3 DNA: TGTGCCAGCAGTCACTCACCCACCGGGGGGCTCGAGGAGACCCAGTACTTC. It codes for CASSHSPTGGLEETQYF.

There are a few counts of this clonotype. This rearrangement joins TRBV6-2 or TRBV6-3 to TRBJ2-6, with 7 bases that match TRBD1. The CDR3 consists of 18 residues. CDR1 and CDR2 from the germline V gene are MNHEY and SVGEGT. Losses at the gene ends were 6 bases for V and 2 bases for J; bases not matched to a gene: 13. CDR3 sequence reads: CASSQTDQGETGANVLTF. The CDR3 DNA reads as TGTGCCAGCAGCCAAACCGATCAGGGGGAAACTGGGGCCAACGTCCTGACTTTC.

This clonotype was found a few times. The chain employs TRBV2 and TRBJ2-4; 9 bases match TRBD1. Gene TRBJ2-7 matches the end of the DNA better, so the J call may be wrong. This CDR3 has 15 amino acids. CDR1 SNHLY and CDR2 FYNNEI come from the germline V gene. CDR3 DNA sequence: TGTGCCAGCAGTGAAGCGGGACAGGGTATATACGAGCAGTACTTC. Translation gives CASSEAGQGIYEQYF.

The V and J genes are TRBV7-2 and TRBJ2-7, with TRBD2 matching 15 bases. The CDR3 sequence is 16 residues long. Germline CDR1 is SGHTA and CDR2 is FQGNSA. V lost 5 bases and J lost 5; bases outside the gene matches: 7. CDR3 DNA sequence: TGTGCCAGCAGCCCCTGGACTAGCGGGAGGGTCGACGAGCAGTACTTC. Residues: CASSPWTSGRVDEQYF.

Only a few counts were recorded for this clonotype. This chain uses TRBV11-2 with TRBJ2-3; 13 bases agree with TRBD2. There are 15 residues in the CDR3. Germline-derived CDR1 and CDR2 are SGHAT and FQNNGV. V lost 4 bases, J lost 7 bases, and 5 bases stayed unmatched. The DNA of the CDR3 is TGTGCCAGCAGCTCCCCGACTAGCGGGGGGAATACGCAGTATTTT. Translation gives CASSSPTSGGNTQYF.

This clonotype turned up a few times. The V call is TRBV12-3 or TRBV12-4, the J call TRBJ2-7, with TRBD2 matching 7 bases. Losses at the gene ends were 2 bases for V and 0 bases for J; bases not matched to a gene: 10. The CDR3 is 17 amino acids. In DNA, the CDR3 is TGTGCCAGCAGTTTAAGTGGAGCGGGATGGTACTCCTACGAGCAGTACTTC. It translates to CASSLSGAGWYSYEQYF.

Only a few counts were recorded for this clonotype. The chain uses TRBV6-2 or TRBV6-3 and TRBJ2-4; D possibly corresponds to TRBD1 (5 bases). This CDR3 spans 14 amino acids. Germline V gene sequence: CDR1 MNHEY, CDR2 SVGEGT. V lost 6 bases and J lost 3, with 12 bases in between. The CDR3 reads CASRPQGGKNIQYF. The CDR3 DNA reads TGTGCCAGCAGGCCCCAGGGTGGCAAAAACATTCAGTACTTC.

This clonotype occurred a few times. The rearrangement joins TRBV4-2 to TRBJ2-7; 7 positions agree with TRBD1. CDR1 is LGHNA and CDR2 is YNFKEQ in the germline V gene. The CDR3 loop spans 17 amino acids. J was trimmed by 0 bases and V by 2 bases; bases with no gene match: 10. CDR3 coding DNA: TGTGCCAGCAGCCAACGGAAACTAAGGGACAGCTCCTACGAGCAGTACTTC. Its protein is CASSQRKLRDSSYEQYF.

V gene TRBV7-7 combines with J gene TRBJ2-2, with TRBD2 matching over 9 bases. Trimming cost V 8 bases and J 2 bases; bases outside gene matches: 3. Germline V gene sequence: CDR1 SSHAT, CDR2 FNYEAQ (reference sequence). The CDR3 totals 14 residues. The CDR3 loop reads CASGTSLNTGELFF. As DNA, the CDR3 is TGTGCCAGCGGGACTAGCCTAAACACCGGGGAGCTGTTTTTT.

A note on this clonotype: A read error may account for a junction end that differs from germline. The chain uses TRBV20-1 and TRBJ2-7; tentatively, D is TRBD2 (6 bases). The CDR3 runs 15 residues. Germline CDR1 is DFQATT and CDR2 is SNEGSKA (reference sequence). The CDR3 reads CSASFRATGAYGQYF. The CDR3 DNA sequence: TGCAGTGCTAGTTTCCGTGCGACGGGAGCCTACGGGCAGTACTTC.

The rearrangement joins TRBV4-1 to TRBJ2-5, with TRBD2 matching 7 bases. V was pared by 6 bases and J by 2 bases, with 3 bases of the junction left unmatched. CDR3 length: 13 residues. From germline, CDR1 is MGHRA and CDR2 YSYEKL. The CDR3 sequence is CASRDSGQETQYF. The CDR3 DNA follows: TGCGCCAGCAGGGATAGCGGGCAAGAGACCCAGTACTTC.

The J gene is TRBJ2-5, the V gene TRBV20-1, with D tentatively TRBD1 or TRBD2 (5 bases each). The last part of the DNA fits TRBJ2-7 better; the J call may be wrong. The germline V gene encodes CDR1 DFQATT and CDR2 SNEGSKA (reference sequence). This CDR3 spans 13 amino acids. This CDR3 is CSAREPGTGEQYF. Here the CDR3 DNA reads TGCAGTGCTAGAGAACCGGGGACGGGCGAGCAGTACTTC.

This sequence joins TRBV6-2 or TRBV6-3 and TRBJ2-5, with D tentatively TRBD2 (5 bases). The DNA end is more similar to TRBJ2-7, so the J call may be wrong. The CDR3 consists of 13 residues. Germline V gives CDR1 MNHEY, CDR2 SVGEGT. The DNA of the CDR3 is TGTGCCAGCAGCCGACTAAGTTGGGACGAGCAGTACTTC. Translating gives CASSRLSWDEQYF.

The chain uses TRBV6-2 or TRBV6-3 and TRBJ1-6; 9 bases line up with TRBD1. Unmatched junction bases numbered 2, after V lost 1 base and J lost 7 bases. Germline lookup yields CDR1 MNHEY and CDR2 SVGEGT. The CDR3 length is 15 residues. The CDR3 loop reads CASSYWDRENSPLHF. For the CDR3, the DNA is TGTGCCAGCAGTTACTGGGACAGGGAAAATTCACCCCTCCACTTT.

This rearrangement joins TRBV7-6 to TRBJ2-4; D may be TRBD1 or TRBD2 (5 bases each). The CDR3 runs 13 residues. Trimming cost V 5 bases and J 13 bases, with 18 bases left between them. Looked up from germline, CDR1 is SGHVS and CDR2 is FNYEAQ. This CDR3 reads CASSLDIMGEQYF. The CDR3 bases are TGTGCCAGCAGCCTGGATATAATGGGGGAGCAGTACTTC.

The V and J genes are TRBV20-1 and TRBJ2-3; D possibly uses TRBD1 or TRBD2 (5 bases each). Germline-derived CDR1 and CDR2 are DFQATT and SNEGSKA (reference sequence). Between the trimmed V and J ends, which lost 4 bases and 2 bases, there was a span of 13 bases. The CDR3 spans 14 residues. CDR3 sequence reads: CSAKPGTFTDTQYF. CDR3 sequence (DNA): TGCAGTGCTAAACCCGGGACCTTCACAGATACGCAGTATTTT.

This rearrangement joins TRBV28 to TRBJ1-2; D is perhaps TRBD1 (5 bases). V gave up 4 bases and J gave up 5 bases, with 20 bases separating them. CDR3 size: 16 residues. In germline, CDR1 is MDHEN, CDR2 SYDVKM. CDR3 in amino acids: CASSSEGQGVRYGYTF. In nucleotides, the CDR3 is TGTGCCAGCAGTTCCGAAGGGCAGGGTGTTCGGTATGGCTACACCTTC.

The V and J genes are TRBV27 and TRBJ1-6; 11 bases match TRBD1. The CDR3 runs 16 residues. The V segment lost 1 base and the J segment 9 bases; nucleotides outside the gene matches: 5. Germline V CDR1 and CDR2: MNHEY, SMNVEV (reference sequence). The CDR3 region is CASSLLGGTGGSPLHF. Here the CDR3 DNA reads TGTGCCAGCAGTTTATTGGGCGGGACAGGGGGTTCACCCCTCCACTTT.

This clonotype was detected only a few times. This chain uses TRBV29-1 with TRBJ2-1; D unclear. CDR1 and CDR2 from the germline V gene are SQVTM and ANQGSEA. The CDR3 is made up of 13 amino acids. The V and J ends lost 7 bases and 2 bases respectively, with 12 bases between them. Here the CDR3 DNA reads TGCAGCGCGCTACGACTCCCCTACAATGAGCAGTTCTTC. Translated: CSALRLPYNEQFF.

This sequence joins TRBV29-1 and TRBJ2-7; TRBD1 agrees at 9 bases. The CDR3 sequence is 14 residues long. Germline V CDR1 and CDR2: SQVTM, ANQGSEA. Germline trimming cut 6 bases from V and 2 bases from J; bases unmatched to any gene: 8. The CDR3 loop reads CSVVDRGFPYEQYF. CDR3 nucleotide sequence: TGCAGCGTCGTGGACAGGGGCTTCCCCTACGAGCAGTACTTC.

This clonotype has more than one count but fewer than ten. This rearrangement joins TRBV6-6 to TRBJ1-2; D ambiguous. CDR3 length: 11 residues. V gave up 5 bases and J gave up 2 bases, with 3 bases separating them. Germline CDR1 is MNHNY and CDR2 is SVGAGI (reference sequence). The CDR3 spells CASSMNYGYTF. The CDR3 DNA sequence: TGTGCCAGCAGTATGAACTATGGCTACACCTTC.